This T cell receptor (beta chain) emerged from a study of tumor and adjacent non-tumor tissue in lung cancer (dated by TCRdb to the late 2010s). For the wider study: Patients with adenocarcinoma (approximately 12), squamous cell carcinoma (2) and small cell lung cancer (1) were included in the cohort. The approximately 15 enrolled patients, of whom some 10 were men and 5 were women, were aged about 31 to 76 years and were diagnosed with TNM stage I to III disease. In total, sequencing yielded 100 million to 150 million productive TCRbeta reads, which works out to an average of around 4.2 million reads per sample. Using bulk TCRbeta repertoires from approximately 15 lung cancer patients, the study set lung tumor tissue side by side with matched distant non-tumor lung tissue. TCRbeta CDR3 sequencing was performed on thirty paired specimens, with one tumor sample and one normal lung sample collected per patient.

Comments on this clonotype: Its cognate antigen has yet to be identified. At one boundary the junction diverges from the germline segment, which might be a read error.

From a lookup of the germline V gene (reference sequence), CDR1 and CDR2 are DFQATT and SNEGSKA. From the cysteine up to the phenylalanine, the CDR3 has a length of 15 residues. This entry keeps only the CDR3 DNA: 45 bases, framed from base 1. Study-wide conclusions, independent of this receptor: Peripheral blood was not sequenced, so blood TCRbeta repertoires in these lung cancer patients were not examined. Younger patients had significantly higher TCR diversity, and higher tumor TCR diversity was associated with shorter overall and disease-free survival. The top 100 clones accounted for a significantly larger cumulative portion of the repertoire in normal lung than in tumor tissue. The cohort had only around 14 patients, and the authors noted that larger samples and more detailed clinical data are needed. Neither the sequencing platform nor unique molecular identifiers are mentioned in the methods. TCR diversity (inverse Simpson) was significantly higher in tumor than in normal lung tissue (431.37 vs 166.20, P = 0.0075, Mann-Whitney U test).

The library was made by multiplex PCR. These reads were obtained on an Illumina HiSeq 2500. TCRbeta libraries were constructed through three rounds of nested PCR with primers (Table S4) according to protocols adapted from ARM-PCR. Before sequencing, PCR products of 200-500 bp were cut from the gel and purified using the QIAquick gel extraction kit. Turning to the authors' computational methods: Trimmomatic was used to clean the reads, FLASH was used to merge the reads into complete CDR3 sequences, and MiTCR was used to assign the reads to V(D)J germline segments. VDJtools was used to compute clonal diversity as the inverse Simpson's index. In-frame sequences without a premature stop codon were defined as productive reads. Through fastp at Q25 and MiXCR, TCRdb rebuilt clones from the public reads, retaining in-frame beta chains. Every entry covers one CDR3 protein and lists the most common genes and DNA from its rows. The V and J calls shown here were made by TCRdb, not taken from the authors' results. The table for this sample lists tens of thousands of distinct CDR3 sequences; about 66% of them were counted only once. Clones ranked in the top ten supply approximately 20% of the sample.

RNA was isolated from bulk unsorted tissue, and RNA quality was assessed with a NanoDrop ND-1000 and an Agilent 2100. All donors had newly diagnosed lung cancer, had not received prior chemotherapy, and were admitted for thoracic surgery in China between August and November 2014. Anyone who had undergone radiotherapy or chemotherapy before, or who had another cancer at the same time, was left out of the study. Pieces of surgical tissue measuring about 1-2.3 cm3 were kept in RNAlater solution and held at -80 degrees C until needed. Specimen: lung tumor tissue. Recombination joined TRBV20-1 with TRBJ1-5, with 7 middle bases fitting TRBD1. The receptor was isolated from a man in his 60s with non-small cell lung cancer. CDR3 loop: CSASPTGKSNRPQHF. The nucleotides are TGCAGTGCTAGCCCGACAGGGAAAAGCAATCGGCCCCAGCATTTT.